The clone carrying this TCR beta chain was detected only once. The sample belongs to a study of OX40 agonist ivuxolimab in advanced cancers. Germline V gives CDR1 SGHNT, CDR2 YENEEA. V lost 2 bases, J lost 1 base, and 5 bases lay in between. This CDR3 region has 13 residues. Assay: immunoSEQ multiplex PCR; the TCRdb copy retains only in-frame clones and omits some. The sample contains about 47,000 clones, around 85% of which appear only once. The origin of this receptor is an adult with an advanced solid tumor such as melanoma, head and neck, liver or kidney cancer. The input for sequencing was CD4+ or CD8+ T cells sorted from blood, taken in a trial of the OX40 agonist ivuxolimab. The chain carries TRBV11-3 and TRBJ2-5; unclear D gene. CDR3 sequence reads: CASSLHTQETQYF. CDR3 DNA: TGTGCCAGCAGCTTACACACCCAAGAGACCCAGTACTTC.